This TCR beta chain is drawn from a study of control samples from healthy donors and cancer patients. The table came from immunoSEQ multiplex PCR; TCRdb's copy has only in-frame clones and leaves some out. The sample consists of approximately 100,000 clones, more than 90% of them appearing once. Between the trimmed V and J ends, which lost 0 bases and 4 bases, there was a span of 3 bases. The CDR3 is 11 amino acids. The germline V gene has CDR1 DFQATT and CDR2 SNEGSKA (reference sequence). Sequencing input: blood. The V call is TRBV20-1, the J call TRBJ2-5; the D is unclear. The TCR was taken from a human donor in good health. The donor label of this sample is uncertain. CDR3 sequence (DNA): TGCAGTGCTAGAGATTTAGAGACCCAGTACTTC. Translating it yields CSARDLETQYF.